These 17 T cell receptor beta chains were sequenced from one sample in a study of T cells in Graves' hyperthyroidism and ophthalmopathy. Amplification targeted TCR beta CDR3 regions from RNA transcripts. The HTBI primer set was used in a first-round RT-PCR of the TCR CDR3. TCRdb itself ran the multiplex PCR reads through MiXCR, one entry per CDR3 protein. The table lists hundreds of thousands of distinct CDR3 sequences, less than 20% of them singletons. The sample comprised blood. These receptors were obtained from a man in his forties with Graves' ophthalmopathy.

This clonotype was observed a single time. A much larger clone is a single base away; this may be a read error. The chain couples TRBV12-3 or TRBV12-4 to TRBJ2-7, with TRBD1 identical over 8 bases. V shed 5 bases, J shed 3 bases, and the junction held 9 bases outside the gene matches. CDR3 length: 15 amino acids. CDR3 sequence: CASSHDRGYDYEQYF. Here the CDR3 DNA reads TGTGCCAGCAGTCACGACAGGGGTTACGACTACGAGCAGTACTTC.

The chain carries TRBV6-1 and TRBJ1-1; 7 nucleotides agree with TRBD1. Germline values: CDR1 MNHNS, CDR2 SASEGT. The CDR3 is 12 residues long. The V and J ends lost 5 bases and 10 bases, in that order; junction bases with no gene match: 7. Written as DNA, the CDR3 is TGTGCCAGCAGTCCTGACAGGGCACGAGCTTTCTTT. This translates into CASSPDRARAFF.

The CDR3 region has the DNA TGCGCCAGCAGCCAAGAGCGGGGGGCCTGGGCTGAAGCTTTCTTT. Translated: CASSQERGAWAEAFF. The chain employs TRBV4-1 and TRBJ1-1; D is perhaps TRBD1 (6 bases). The ends were cut back, 0 bases at V and 6 bases at J, with 14 bases in the middle. Germline lookup yields CDR1 MGHRA and CDR2 YSYEKL. The CDR3 contains 15 residues.

This clonotype was counted only a few times. This rearrangement joins TRBV7-2 to TRBJ2-7, with D hard to call. The V and J ends lost 3 bases and 0 bases respectively, with 9 bases between them. The CDR3 runs to 14 residues. The germline CDR1 and CDR2 sequences are SGHTA and FQGNSA. The CDR3 is CASSFYGSSYEQYF. The CDR3 DNA sequence: TGTGCCAGCAGCTTCTACGGAAGCTCCTACGAGCAGTACTTC.

As to this clonotype: This may be a read error, as it is one base from a much larger clone. The chain combines TRBV11-2 with TRBJ2-7; TRBD1 matches 7 bases. Germline values: CDR1 SGHAT, CDR2 FQNNGV. The CDR3 covers 15 residues. CDR3 residues: CAGSFRQGGAYEQYF. CDR3 nucleotide sequence: TGTGCCGGCAGCTTTCGACAGGGTGGAGCCTACGAGCAGTACTTC. Looking up the rest from reference TRBV11-2 and TRBJ2-7 gives the full variable domain: EAGVAQSPRYKIIEKRQSVAFWCNPISGHATLYWYQQILGQGPKLLIQFQNNGVVDDSQLPKDRFSAERLKGVDSTLKIQPAKLEDSAVYLCAGSFRQGGAYEQYFGPGTRLTVT.

V and J are TRBV19 and TRBJ2-1, with D uncertain. Germline CDR1 and CDR2: LNHDA and SQIVND (reference sequence). This CDR3 is built from 13 residues. V lost 3 bases, J lost 4 bases, and 7 bases lay in between. The CDR3 region is CASSMRAYNEQFF. DNA of the CDR3: TGTGCCAGTAGTATGAGAGCGTACAATGAGCAGTTCTTC.

This chain connects TRBV7-8 to TRBJ1-3; D might be TRBD1 (6 bases). This CDR3 region has 17 residues. With 3 bases removed from V and 0 bases from J, the gap between germline ends came to 15 bases. Germline CDR1 SGHVS, CDR2 FQNEAQ. CDR3 sequence: CASSFTYRDNSGNTIYF. DNA for the CDR3: TGTGCCAGCAGCTTCACTTACAGGGACAACTCTGGAAACACCATATATTTT.

This clonotype was observed many times. The chain recombines TRBV7-6 with TRBJ2-1; tentatively, D is TRBD2 (7 bases). The CDR3 is made up of 15 amino acids. In germline, CDR1 is SGHVS, CDR2 FNYEAQ. Between the trimmed V and J ends, which lost 6 bases and 8 bases, there was a span of 20 bases. The CDR3 region is CASSPLGGGGDEQFF. The CDR3 DNA reads TGTGCCAGCAGTCCCCTGGGGGGGGGCGGCGATGAGCAGTTCTTC.

This clonotype was observed at least ten times. The V and J genes are TRBV20-1 and TRBJ2-7; tentatively, D is TRBD1 or TRBD2 (5 bases each). The ends were cut back, 6 bases at V and 3 bases at J, with 15 bases in the middle. CDR1 is DFQATT and CDR2 is SNEGSKA in the germline V gene (reference sequence). The CDR3 spans 13 residues. The CDR3 protein is CSARVGAGYEQYF. CDR3 coding DNA: TGCAGTGCCCGAGTAGGGGCGGGCTACGAGCAGTACTTC.

The chain joins TRBV10-3 to TRBJ2-3; possible D gene TRBD2, 7 bases. The germline V and J ends were trimmed by 10 bases and 2 bases, with 13 bases remaining between them. Germline lookup yields CDR1 ENHRY and CDR2 SYGVKD. This CDR3 contains 13 residues. DNA of the CDR3: TGTGCCACCCGGGGGGCCGACACAGATACGCAGTATTTT. This translates into CATRGADTDTQYF.

This clonotype was detected ten times or more. The chain employs TRBV7-9 and TRBJ2-3; 7 nucleotides align to TRBD2. Trimming removed 5 bases from V and 6 bases from J; junction bases left unmatched: 11. The germline V gene encodes CDR1 SEHNR and CDR2 FQNEAQ (reference sequence). There are 15 residues in the CDR3. DNA of the CDR3: TGTGCCAGCAGCCCCCGGGAGGATAAGCGGGATACGCAGTATTTT. Amino acid sequence: CASSPREDKRDTQYF.

This clonotype was seen a handful of times. This rearrangement joins TRBV6-4 to TRBJ2-2, with unresolved D. V was trimmed by 2 bases and J by 2 bases, leaving 6 bases between them. In germline, CDR1 is MRHNA, CDR2 SNTAGT. The CDR3 consists of 14 residues. The chain's CDR3 is CASSDNRNTGELFF. For the CDR3, the DNA is TGTGCCAGCAGTGACAACAGAAACACCGGGGAGCTGTTTTTT.

This chain links TRBV7-9 with TRBJ1-2, with D perhaps TRBD1 (6 bases). This CDR3 is built from 15 residues. V lost 5 bases and J 8 bases, leaving 21 bases between the germline ends. Looked up from germline, CDR1 is SEHNR and CDR2 is FQNEAQ (reference sequence). CDR3 sequence (DNA): TGTGCCAGCAGCCCCCTCGGGACAAACCGGGGGGGCTACACCTTC. Protein product: CASSPLGTNRGGYTF.

In this sample, this clonotype turned up many times. The chain couples TRBV3-1 to TRBJ2-5, with 7 bases fitting TRBD2. Germline values: CDR1 LGHDT, CDR2 YNNKEL (reference sequence). There are 16 residues in the CDR3. V lost 1 base to trimming and J lost 0 bases; unmatched junction nucleotides: 5. CDR3 amino acids: CASSQGTRADQETQYF. The CDR3 coding sequence is TGTGCCAGCAGCCAAGGGACTAGAGCTGACCAAGAGACCCAGTACTTC.

Comment on this clonotype: This may come from a read error, since a much larger clone is one base off. The chain has TRBV30 and TRBJ1-5, with D uncertain. CDR1 and CDR2 (germline): GTSNPN, SVGIG (reference sequence). The CDR3 loop spans 14 amino acids. V was clipped by 5 bases and J by 5 bases, with 16 bases between them. This CDR3 is CAWAVRGRDQPQHF. CDR3 sequence (DNA): TGTGCCTGGGCAGTCCGAGGGCGTGATCAGCCCCAGCATTTT.

The chain couples TRBV13 to TRBJ2-1; perhaps D is TRBD1 or TRBD2 (7 bases each). CDR3 length: 15 residues. From germline, CDR1 is PRHDT and CDR2 FYEKMQ (reference sequence). V was clipped by 4 bases and J by 8 bases, with 18 bases between them. CDR3 DNA sequence: TGTGCCAGCAGCTCCCGTCCCAGCGGGACAGATGAGCAGTTCTTC. This gives the protein CASSSRPSGTDEQFF.

The chain joins TRBV5-1 to TRBJ2-3, with TRBD2 matching over 16 bases. Trimming cost V 5 bases and J 5 bases; bases outside gene matches: 5. Germline V gene lookup returns CDR1 SGHRS and CDR2 YFSETQ. There are 16 residues in the CDR3. The CDR3 sequence is CASRGLAGGPGDTQYF. In DNA form, the CDR3 reads TGCGCCAGCAGGGGACTAGCGGGGGGGCCCGGAGATACGCAGTATTTT.